These 23 T cell receptor beta chains share one sample of origin, sequenced in a study of blood T cell repertoires in COVID-19. The data were produced by immunoSEQ multiplex PCR, yet TCRdb's version contains in-frame clones alone and is incomplete. The profile covers some 190,000 clones, with roughly 86% appearing a single time and around 23% taken by the ten largest. The source material was PBMCs or T cells enriched from blood (not recorded which). The receptors come from a middle-aged woman in a cohort exposed to, infected with or recovered from COVID-19 (not recorded which).

The V call is TRBV5-8, the J call TRBJ2-3; TRBD1 is a possible D gene (6 bases). V lost 3 bases and J lost 0, with 14 bases in between. CDR1 is SGHTS and CDR2 is YDEGEE in the germline V gene. CDR3 length: 16 residues. The CDR3 loop is CASSYAWDTSTDTQYF. CDR3 bases: TGTGCCAGCAGCTACGCGTGGGACACAAGCACAGATACGCAGTATTTT.

This chain joins TRBV19 and TRBJ1-5; maybe TRBD1 (5 bases). Germline values: CDR1 LNHDA, CDR2 SQIVND (reference sequence). The CDR3 is made up of 14 amino acids. V lost 1 base, J lost 7 bases, and 11 bases lay in between. CDR3 sequence (DNA): TGTGCCAGTAGTATAGTTTCCGGGGGGCAGCCCCAGCATTTT. Protein product: CASSIVSGGQPQHF.

This chain links TRBV4-1 with TRBJ1-4, with D unresolved. Trimming took 2 bases from V and 8 from J, leaving 24 bases between them. The CDR3 is made up of 18 amino acids. In germline, CDR1 is MGHRA, CDR2 YSYEKL. For the CDR3, the DNA is TGCGCCAGCAGCCAATGGGCGGGTCAGGTAACGGTTGGGGAAAAACTGTTTTTT. Protein product: CASSQWAGQVTVGEKLFF.

The count of this clone is one. The chain joins TRBV24-1 to TRBJ2-3, with 7 nucleotides matching TRBD1. With V trimmed by 4 bases and J by 3 bases, 9 bases remained unmatched. This CDR3 comprises 16 residues. Germline V gene sequence: CDR1 KGHDR, CDR2 SFDVKD. CDR3 sequence: CATSEGKDRRTDTQYF. The CDR3 DNA is TGTGCCACCAGTGAAGGCAAGGACAGGCGGACAGATACGCAGTATTTT.

The CDR3 loop is CASSVALLTAGEQFF. CDR3 nucleotides: TGTGCCAGCAGCGTAGCTCTCCTGACCGCGGGGGAGCAGTTCTTC. This chain joins TRBV9 and TRBJ2-1, with a tentative D call TRBD2 (6 bases). V dropped 0 bases and J dropped 10 bases, with 17 bases sitting between them. Germline V gene lookup returns CDR1 SGDLS and CDR2 YYNGEE. This CDR3 spans 15 amino acids.

This clone was seen a handful of times. This chain connects TRBV4-3 to TRBJ1-6; D is unclear. Germline lookup yields CDR1 LGHNA and CDR2 YSLEER. The CDR3 sequence is 15 residues long. The germline V and J ends were trimmed by 4 bases and 5 bases, with 12 bases remaining between them. DNA for the CDR3: TGCGCCAGCAGCCCATCCGTCGGTCATAATTCACCCCTCCACTTT. Translated, it gives CASSPSVGHNSPLHF.

This chain joins TRBV5-4 and TRBJ2-1, with a possible D match to TRBD2 (5 bases). Germline loops: CDR1 SGHNT, CDR2 YYREEE (reference sequence). The CDR3 is 16 residues long. Trimming took 7 bases from V and 0 from J, leaving 17 bases between them. The CDR3 spells CASGVSGLSSYNEQFF. DNA of the CDR3: TGTGCCAGCGGCGTCTCCGGACTCTCCTCCTACAATGAGCAGTTCTTC.

The chain is built from TRBV6-5 and TRBJ1-5, with 7 bases fitting TRBD1. Germline V CDR1 and CDR2: MNHEY, SVGAGI. V lost 6 bases, J lost 2 bases, and 7 bases stayed unmatched. The CDR3 extends over 15 amino acids. The CDR3 nucleotides are TGTGCCAGCAGGATACAGGGGCCTCGCAATCAGCCCCAGCATTTT. Translated: CASRIQGPRNQPQHF.

The CDR3 reads CASSSSGGAGTEAFF. DNA for the CDR3: TGTGCCAGTAGTAGTTCAGGGGGCGCGGGCACTGAAGCTTTCTTT. This sequence joins TRBV19 and TRBJ1-1, with 8 bases identical to TRBD1. The CDR3 has 15 residues. The ends lost 4 bases at V and 4 bases at J; junction bases unmatched: 8. The germline CDR1 and CDR2 sequences are LNHDA and SQIVND (reference sequence). The variable domain in full, completed from reference TRBV19 and TRBJ1-1, reads DGGITQSPKYLFRKEGQNVTLSCEQNLNHDAMYWYRQDPGQGLRLIYYSQIVNDFQKGDIAEGYSVSREKKESFPLTVTSAQKNPTAFYLCASSSSGGAGTEAFFGQGTRLTVV.

The chain has TRBV19 and TRBJ2-2; D ambiguous. This CDR3 has 14 residues. Trimming cost V 5 bases and J 7 bases, with 14 bases left between them. Germline CDR1 reads LNHDA; CDR2 reads SQIVND (reference sequence). This CDR3 reads CASSLYFSGGELFF. The CDR3 coding sequence is TGTGCCAGTAGTCTTTACTTCTCCGGCGGGGAGCTGTTTTTT.

Remarks on this clone: Other DNA sequences within the sample encode an identical CDR3. V is TRBV27 and J is TRBJ1-1; D perhaps matches TRBD1 (5 bases). The length of the CDR3 is 14 residues. Trimming removed 3 bases at V and 4 bases at J, with 12 bases between. CDR1 is MNHEY, CDR2 SMNVEV, per germline (reference sequence). The CDR3 reads CASSLSRGGTEAFF. The CDR3 DNA sequence: TGTGCCAGCAGTTTGTCCCGCGGGGGCACTGAAGCTTTCTTT.

The chain recombines TRBV29-1 with TRBJ1-1; D is possibly TRBD1 (6 bases). The CDR3 runs 12 residues. V shed 2 bases and J shed 8 bases, with 12 bases lying between them. Germline values: CDR1 SQVTM, CDR2 ANQGSEA. This CDR3 is CSVESIGTEAFF. CDR3 bases: TGCAGCGTTGAAAGTATAGGGACAGAAGCTTTCTTT.

CDR3 bases: TGTGCCAGCAGTCGGGCTAGCGGGAGGGCGGAAACGCAGTATTTT. It is translated as CASSRASGRAETQYF. The rearrangement links TRBV5-4 to TRBJ2-3; TRBD2 matches 12 bases. This CDR3 comprises 15 residues. CDR1 SGHNT and CDR2 YYREEE come from the germline V gene (reference sequence). With V trimmed by 5 bases and J by 9 bases, 10 bases remained unmatched.

This clone showed up just a few times. The chain couples TRBV20-1 to TRBJ2-1; perhaps TRBD2 as D (7 bases). Trimming stripped 3 bases from V and 9 bases from J, with 15 bases between. From germline, CDR1 is DFQATT and CDR2 SNEGSKA (reference sequence). The CDR3 is 13 amino acids. The CDR3 bases are TGCAGTGCTAGTGAAGGCGGGGGCGGTGAGCAGTTCTTC. Translated: CSASEGGGGEQFF.

The table lists this clone with a few counts. J is TRBJ2-1 and V is TRBV4-1; D may be TRBD2 (6 bases). Trimming left V 2 bases short and J 4 bases short, with 15 bases between. The CDR3 contains 16 residues. Germline V lookup: CDR1 MGHRA, CDR2 YSYEKL. The CDR3 DNA reads TGCGCCAGCAGCCAAAGGGAGGAGGGCCCTTACAATGAGCAGTTCTTC. The encoded protein is CASSQREEGPYNEQFF.

This clone was detected a few times. Distinct nucleotide sequences in the sample also encode this CDR3. The chain links TRBV5-5 to TRBJ2-7; D is perhaps TRBD1 (6 bases). CDR3 length: 13 residues. The germline gives CDR1 SGHKS, CDR2 YYEKEE (reference sequence). Trimming removed 3 bases at V and 3 bases at J, with 10 bases between. The CDR3 is CASSWTESYEQYF. The DNA for the CDR3 is TGTGCCAGCAGCTGGACAGAGAGCTACGAGCAGTACTTC.

V is TRBV19 and J is TRBJ2-6, with D possibly TRBD1 on 5 matching bases. V lost 0 bases, J lost 2 bases, and 14 bases lay in between. The CDR3 has 18 amino acids. In germline, CDR1 is LNHDA, CDR2 SQIVND (reference sequence). The CDR3 nucleotides are TGTGCCAGTAGTATAGATCGGCAGGGTAGGACTGGGGCCAACGTCCTGACTTTC. Amino acid sequence: CASSIDRQGRTGANVLTF. Filled out from reference TRBV19 and TRBJ2-6, the complete variable domain reads DGGITQSPKYLFRKEGQNVTLSCEQNLNHDAMYWYRQDPGQGLRLIYYSQIVNDFQKGDIAEGYSVSREKKESFPLTVTSAQKNPTAFYLCASSIDRQGRTGANVLTFGAGSRLTVL.

This chain links TRBV5-4 with TRBJ2-2; TRBD1 might be the D (6 bases). This CDR3 is 15 amino acids long. Germline assignment: CDR1 SGHNT and CDR2 YYREEE (reference sequence). V lost 2 bases and J lost 0, with 8 bases in between. CDR3 residues: CASSFQGSNTGELFF. The CDR3 coding sequence is TGTGCCAGCAGCTTTCAGGGGTCGAACACCGGGGAGCTGTTTTTT. Together with reference TRBV5-4 and TRBJ2-2, the CDR3 gives the full variable domain: ETGVTQSPTHLIKTRGQQVTLRCSSQSGHNTVSWYQQALGQGPQFIFQYYREEENGRGNFPPRFSGLQFPNYSSELNVNALELDDSALYLCASSFQGSNTGELFFGEGSRLTVL.

Notes on this clone: A junction end diverges from the germline sequence, so it may reflect a read error. The chain has TRBV6-5 and TRBJ1-2; 8 nucleotides match TRBD1. Germline assignment: CDR1 MNHEY and CDR2 SVGAGI. CDR3 length: 14 residues. CDR3 coding DNA: TGTGCCAGCAGTCCCCCGGGACAGGCTCTCCCTTGCGTCTTC. As protein: CASSPPGQALPCVF.

The V call is TRBV7-9, the J call TRBJ2-1; 11 nucleotides agree with TRBD2. Germline V gives CDR1 SEHNR, CDR2 FQNEAQ (reference sequence). The CDR3 spans 17 residues. The trim removed 5 bases at V and 0 bases at J, leaving 6 bases unmatched. CDR3 region: CASSRSGTSGSYNEQFF. CDR3 DNA: TGTGCCAGCAGCAGGAGCGGGACTAGCGGCTCCTACAATGAGCAGTTCTTC.

The chain links TRBV28 to TRBJ1-2; D gene uncertain. V was clipped by 3 bases and J by 3 bases, with 5 bases between them. The CDR3 loop spans 12 amino acids. Germline CDR1 MDHEN, CDR2 SYDVKM. The CDR3 DNA reads TGTGCCAGCAGTTTGAGGGACTATGGCTACACCTTC. This translates into CASSLRDYGYTF.

This chain connects TRBV4-1 to TRBJ1-5; TRBD1 agrees at 7 bases. The junction had 4 bases not matched to a gene; V was cut back by 2 bases and J by 0 bases. This CDR3 contains 16 residues. Germline lookup yields CDR1 MGHRA and CDR2 YSYEKL. DNA of the CDR3: TGCGCCAGCAGCCAATCAGGACAGGTTAGCAATCAGCCCCAGCATTTT. It yields the protein CASSQSGQVSNQPQHF.

The chain has TRBV6-5 and TRBJ2-7; D remains ambiguous. Between the trimmed V and J ends, which lost 0 bases and 3 bases, there was a span of 6 bases. The CDR3 is made up of 13 amino acids. The germline V gene encodes CDR1 MNHEY and CDR2 SVGAGI. The DNA of the CDR3 is TGTGCCAGCAGTTACTCAAATCTCTACGAGCAGTACTTC. Its translation is CASSYSNLYEQYF.